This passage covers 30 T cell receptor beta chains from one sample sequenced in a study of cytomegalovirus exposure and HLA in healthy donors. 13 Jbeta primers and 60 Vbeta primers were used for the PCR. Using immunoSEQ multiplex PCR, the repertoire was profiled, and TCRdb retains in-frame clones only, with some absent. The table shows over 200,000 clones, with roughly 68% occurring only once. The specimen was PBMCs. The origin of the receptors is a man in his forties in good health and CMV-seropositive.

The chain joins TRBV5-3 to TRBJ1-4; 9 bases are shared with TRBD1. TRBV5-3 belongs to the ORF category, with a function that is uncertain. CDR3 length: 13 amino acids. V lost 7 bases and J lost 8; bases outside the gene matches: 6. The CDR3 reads CARGTGPREKLFF. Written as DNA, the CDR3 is TGTGCCAGAGGGACAGGGCCTAGGGAAAAACTGTTTTTT.

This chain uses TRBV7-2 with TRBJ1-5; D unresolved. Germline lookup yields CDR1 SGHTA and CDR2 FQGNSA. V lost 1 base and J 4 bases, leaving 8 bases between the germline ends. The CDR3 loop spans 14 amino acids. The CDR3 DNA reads TGTGCCAGCAGCTTAGTTTCCGGTAATCAGCCCCAGCATTTT. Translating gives CASSLVSGNQPQHF.

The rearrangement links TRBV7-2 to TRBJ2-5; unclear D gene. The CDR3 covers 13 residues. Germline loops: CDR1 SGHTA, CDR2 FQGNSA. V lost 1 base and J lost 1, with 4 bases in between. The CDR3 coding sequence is TGTGCCAGCAGCTTAGTACTCCAAGAGACCCAGTACTTC. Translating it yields CASSLVLQETQYF.

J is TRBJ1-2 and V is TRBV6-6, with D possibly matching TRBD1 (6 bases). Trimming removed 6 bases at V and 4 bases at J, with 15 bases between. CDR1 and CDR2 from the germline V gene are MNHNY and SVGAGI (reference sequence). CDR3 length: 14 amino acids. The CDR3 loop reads CASSRTVDSYGYTF. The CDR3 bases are TGTGCCAGCAGCCGGACAGTAGACTCCTATGGCTACACCTTC.

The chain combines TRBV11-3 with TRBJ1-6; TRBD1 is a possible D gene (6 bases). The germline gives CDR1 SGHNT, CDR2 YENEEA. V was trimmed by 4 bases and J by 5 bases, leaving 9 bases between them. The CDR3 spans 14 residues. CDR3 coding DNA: TGTGCCAGCAGCTCGGACAGAAATAATTCACCCCTCCACTTT. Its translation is CASSSDRNNSPLHF.

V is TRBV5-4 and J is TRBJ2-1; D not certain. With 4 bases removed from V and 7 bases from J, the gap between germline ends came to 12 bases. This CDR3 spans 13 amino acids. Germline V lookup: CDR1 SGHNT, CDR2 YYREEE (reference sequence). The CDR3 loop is CASSRALENEQFF. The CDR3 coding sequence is TGTGCCAGCAGCCGAGCCCTAGAGAATGAGCAGTTCTTC. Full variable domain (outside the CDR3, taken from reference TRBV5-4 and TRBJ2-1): ETGVTQSPTHLIKTRGQQVTLRCSSQSGHNTVSWYQQALGQGPQFIFQYYREEENGRGNFPPRFSGLQFPNYSSELNVNALELDDSALYLCASSRALENEQFFGPGTRLTVL.

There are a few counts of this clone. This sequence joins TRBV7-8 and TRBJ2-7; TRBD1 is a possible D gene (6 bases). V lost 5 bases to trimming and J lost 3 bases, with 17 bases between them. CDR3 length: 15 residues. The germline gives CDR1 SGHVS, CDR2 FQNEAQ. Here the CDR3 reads CASSPHQGPSYEQYF. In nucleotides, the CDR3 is TGTGCCAGCAGCCCCCATCAGGGGCCAAGCTACGAGCAGTACTTC.

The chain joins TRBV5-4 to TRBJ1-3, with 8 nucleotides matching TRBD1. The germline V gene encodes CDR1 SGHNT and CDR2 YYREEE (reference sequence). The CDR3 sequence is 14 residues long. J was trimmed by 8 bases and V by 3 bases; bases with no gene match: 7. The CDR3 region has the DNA TGTGCCAGCAGCTCACAGGGGGTCGGGTACACCATATATTTT. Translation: CASSSQGVGYTIYF.

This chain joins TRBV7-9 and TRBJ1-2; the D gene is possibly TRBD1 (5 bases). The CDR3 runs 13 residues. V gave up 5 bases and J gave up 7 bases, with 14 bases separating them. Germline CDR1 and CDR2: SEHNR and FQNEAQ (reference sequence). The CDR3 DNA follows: TGTGCCAGCAGCCCAGGGTGGGCAGGTGGCTACACCTTC. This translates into CASSPGWAGGYTF. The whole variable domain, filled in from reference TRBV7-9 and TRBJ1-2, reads DTGVSQNPRHKITKRGQNVTFRCDPISEHNRLYWYRQTLGQGPEFLTYFQNEAQLEKSRLLSDRFSAERPKGSFSTLEIQRTEQGDSAMYLCASSPGWAGGYTFGSGTRLTVV.

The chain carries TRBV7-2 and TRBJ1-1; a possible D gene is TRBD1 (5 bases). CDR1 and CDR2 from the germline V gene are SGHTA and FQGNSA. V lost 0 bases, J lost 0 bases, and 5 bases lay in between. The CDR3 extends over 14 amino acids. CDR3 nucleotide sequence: TGTGCCAGCAGCTTAGCGACAGTGAACACTGAAGCTTTCTTT. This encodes CASSLATVNTEAFF.

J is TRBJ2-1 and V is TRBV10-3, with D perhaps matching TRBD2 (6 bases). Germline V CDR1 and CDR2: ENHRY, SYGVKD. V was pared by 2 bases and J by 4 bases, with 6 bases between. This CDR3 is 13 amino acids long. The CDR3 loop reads CAISEGTYNEQFF. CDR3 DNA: TGTGCCATCAGTGAGGGGACTTACAATGAGCAGTTCTTC.

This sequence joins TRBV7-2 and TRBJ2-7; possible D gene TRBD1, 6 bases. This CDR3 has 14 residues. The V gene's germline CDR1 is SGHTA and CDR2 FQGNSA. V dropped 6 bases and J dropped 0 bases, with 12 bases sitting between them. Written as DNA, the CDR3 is TGTGCCAGCAGTTCAAACAGGGTCTCCTACGAGCAGTACTTC. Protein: CASSSNRVSYEQYF.

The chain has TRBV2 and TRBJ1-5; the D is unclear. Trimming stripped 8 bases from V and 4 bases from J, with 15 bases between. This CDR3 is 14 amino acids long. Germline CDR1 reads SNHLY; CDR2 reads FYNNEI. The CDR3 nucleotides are TGTGCCAGCTCGGAGCGGGGTCCAAATCAGCCCCAGCATTTT. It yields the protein CASSERGPNQPQHF.

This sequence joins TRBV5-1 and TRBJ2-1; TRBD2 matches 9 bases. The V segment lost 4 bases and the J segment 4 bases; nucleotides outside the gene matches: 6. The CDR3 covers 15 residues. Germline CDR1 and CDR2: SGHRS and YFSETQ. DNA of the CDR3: TGCGCCAGCAGCCCGGCGGGGGGGAGATACAATGAGCAGTTCTTC. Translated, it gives CASSPAGGRYNEQFF.

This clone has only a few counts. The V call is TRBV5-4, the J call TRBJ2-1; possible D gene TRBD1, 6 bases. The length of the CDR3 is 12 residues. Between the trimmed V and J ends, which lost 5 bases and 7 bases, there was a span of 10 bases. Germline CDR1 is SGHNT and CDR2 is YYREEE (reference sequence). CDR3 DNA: TGTGCCAGCAGTTCTCAGGGGAATGAGCAGTTCTTC. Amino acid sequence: CASSSQGNEQFF.

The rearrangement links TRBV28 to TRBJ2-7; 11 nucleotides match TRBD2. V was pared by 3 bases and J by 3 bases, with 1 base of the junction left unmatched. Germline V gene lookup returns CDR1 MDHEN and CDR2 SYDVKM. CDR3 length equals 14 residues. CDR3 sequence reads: CASSLGTSGYEQYF. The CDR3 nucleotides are TGTGCCAGCAGTTTGGGGACTAGCGGCTACGAGCAGTACTTC.

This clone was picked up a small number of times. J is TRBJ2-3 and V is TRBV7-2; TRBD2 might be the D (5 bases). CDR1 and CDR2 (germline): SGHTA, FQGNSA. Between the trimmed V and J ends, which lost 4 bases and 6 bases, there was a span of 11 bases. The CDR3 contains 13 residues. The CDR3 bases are TGTGCCAGCAGCTCCGGTTCGGGGGATACGCAGTATTTT. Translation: CASSSGSGDTQYF.

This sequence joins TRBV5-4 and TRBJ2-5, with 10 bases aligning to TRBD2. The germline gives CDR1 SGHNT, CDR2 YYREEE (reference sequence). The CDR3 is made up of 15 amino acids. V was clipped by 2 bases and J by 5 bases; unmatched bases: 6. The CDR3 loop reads CASSLSGGAGETQYF. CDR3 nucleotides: TGTGCCAGCAGCTTAAGCGGGGGGGCCGGGGAGACCCAGTACTTC.

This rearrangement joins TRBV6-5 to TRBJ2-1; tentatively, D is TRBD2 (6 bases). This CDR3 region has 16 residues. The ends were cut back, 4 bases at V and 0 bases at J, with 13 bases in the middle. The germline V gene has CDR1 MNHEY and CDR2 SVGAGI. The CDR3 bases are TGTGCCAGCAGTTCCCGGAGGGTCCGCTCCTACAATGAGCAGTTCTTC. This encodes CASSSRRVRSYNEQFF.

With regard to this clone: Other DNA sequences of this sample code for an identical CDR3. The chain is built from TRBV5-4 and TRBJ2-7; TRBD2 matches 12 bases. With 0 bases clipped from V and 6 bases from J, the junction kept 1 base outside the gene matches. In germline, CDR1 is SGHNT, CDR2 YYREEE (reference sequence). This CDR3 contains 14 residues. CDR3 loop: CASSLELAGGEQYF. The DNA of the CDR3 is TGTGCCAGCAGCTTGGAACTAGCGGGGGGCGAGCAGTACTTC.

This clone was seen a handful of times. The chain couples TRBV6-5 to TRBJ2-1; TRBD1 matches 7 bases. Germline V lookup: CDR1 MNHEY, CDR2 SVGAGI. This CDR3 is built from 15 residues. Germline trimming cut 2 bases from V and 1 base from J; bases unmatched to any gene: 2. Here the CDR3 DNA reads TGTGCCAGCAGTTACGACAGGGCATCCTACAATGAGCAGTTCTTC. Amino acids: CASSYDRASYNEQFF.

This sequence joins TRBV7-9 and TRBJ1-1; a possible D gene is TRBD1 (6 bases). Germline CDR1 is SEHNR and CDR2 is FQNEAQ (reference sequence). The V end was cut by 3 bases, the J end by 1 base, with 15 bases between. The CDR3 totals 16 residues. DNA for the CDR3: TGTGCCAGCAGCTTCCAGGGGAGATCGGGGAACACTGAAGCTTTCTTT. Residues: CASSFQGRSGNTEAFF.

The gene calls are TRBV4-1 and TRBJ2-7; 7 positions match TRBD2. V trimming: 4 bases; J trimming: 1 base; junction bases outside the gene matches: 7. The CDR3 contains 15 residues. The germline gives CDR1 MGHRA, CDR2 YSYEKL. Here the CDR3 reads CASSPRASGSYEQYF. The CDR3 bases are TGCGCCAGCAGCCCAAGGGCTAGCGGTTCCTACGAGCAGTACTTC.

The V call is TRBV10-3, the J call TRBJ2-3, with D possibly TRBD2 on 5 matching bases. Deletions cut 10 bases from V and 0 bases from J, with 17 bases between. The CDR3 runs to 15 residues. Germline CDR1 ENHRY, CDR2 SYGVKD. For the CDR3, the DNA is TGTGCCACGCTGGTGGGCGCGGGTAGCACAGATACGCAGTATTTT. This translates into CATLVGAGSTDTQYF.

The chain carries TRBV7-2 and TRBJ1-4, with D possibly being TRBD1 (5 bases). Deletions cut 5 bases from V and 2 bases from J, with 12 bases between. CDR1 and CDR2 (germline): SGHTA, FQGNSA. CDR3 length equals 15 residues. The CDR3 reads CASSRSRATNEKLFF. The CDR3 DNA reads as TGTGCCAGCAGCCGGTCCAGGGCGACTAATGAAAAACTGTTTTTT.

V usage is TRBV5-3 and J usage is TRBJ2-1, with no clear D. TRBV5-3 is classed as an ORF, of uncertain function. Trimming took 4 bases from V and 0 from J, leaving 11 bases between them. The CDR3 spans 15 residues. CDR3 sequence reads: CARSKVPSSYNEQFF. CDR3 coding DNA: TGTGCCAGAAGCAAAGTACCGAGCTCCTACAATGAGCAGTTCTTC.

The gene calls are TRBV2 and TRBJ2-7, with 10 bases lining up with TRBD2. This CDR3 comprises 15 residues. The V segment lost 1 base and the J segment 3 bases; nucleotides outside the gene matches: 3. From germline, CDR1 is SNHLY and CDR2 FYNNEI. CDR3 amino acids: CASSEEAGGFYEQYF. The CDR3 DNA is TGTGCCAGCAGTGAAGAAGCGGGGGGGTTCTACGAGCAGTACTTC. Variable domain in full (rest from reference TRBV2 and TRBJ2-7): EPEVTQTPSHQVTQMGQEVILRCVPISNHLYFYWYRQILGQKVEFLVSFYNNEISEKSEIFDDQFSVERPDGSNFTLKIRSTKLEDSAMYFCASSEEAGGFYEQYFGPGTRLTVT.

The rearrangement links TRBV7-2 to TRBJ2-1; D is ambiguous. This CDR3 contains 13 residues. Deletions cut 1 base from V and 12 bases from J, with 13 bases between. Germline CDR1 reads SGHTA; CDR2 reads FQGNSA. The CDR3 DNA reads TGTGCCAGCAGCTTAGATCTGGCAGGTCGGCAGTTCTTC. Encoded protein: CASSLDLAGRQFF.

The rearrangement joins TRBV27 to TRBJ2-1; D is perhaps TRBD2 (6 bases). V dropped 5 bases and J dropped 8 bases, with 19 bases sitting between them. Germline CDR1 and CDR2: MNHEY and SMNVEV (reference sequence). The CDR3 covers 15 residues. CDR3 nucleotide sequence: TGTGCCAGCAGTGTCGGACTAACCGCTTGGGATGAGCAGTTCTTC. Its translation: CASSVGLTAWDEQFF.

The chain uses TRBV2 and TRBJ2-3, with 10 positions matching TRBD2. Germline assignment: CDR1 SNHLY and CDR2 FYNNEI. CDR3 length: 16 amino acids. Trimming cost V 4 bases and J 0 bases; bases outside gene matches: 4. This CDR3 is CASSGFSGGSTDTQYF. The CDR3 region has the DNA TGTGCCAGCAGTGGTTTTAGCGGGGGGAGCACAGATACGCAGTATTTT.